This T cell receptor beta chain was profiled in a study of T cell responses to AZD1222 COVID-19 vaccine. Libraries were prepared by immunoSEQ multiplex PCR; TCRdb keeps only in-frame clonotypes and omits some of them. The sample has approximately 200,000 clones; just over 90% are singletons. This CDR3 has 16 residues. Trimming pared 6 bases from V and 8 bases from J, leaving 22 bases between. In germline, CDR1 is MDHEN, CDR2 SYDVKM. The chain carries TRBV28 and TRBJ1-4; a possible D gene is TRBD1 (5 bases). The source material was peripheral blood, sampled 28 days after the second AZD1222 dose. This sequence originates from an adult who received the AZD1222 COVID-19 vaccine. The CDR3 region has the DNA TGTGCCAGCAGCTATGGCGGGGCGGCCGGAAAGGAAAAACTGTTTTTT. Translation: CASSYGGAAGKEKLFF.